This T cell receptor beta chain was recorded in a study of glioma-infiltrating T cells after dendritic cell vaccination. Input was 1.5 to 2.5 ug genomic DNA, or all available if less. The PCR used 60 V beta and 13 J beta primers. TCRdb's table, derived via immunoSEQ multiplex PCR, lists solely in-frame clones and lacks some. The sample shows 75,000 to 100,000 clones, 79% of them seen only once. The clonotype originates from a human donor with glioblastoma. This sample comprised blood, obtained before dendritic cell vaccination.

Here the CDR3 reads CAWNSGVSGANVLTF. CDR3 sequence (DNA): TGTGCCTGGAACTCGGGAGTTTCTGGGGCCAACGTCCTGACTTTC. The rearrangement links TRBV30 to TRBJ2-6, with a weak D call TRBD2 (6 bases). This CDR3 has 15 amino acids. V was clipped by 4 bases and J by 1 base, with 11 bases between them. Germline V gene sequence: CDR1 GTSNPN, CDR2 SVGIG (reference sequence).